This T cell receptor beta chain was identified in a study of regulatory T cells in long-lasting Graves disease. Library construction for TCR beta used iRepertoire HTBI primers and Arm-PCR of CDR3 regions. Using its own MiXCR run on the multiplex PCR reads, TCRdb lists one record per CDR3 protein. The sample shows 400,000 to 450,000 distinct CDR3 sequences, around 15% of them seen only once. This clonotype was found a few times. CDR3 length equals 15 residues. Trimming cost V 4 bases and J 7 bases, with 20 bases left between them. Germline CDR1 and CDR2: SGHTA and FQGNSA. Described time point: newly diagnosed GD, antithyroid drugs for less than 3 months. RNA from PBMCs was the source of the TCR library. These same records also appear under a second study, on T cells in Graves' hyperthyroidism and ophthalmopathy.

The source was peripheral blood mononuclear cells (PBMCs), collected at new diagnosis, from a patient treated with antithyroid drugs. The receptor was derived from a woman in her 30s with Graves disease. The chain recombines TRBV7-2 with TRBJ2-7, with D possibly being TRBD1 or TRBD2 (5 bases each). CDR3 nucleotides: TGTGCCAGCAGCTCATCGGCAGGAGCTGGGGGAGAGCAGTACTTC. Protein product: CASSSSAGAGGEQYF.